Listed here is a single T cell receptor beta chain. The sample originates from a study of blood T cell repertoires in COVID-19. Study-wide background: There were acute and convalescent COVID-19 samples, and they came from the United States, Italy and Spain. T cells, B-cell-depleted T cells, or PBMCs provided the cDNA or gDNA that served as material.

V was trimmed by 2 bases and J by 2 bases, leaving 18 bases between them. The CDR3 contains 18 residues. Per germline, CDR1 MNHEY and CDR2 SMNVEV (reference sequence). Original data processing: Nucleated cell counts were estimated from reference gene primer amplification. The table came from immunoSEQ multiplex PCR; TCRdb's copy has only in-frame clones and leaves some out. V and J calls and clone size are given by that table; D and trimming were obtained from the DNA. Among roughly 120,000 clones listed, 84% were seen once. The V call is TRBV27, the J call TRBJ1-4, with D possibly being TRBD1 (5 bases). This clonotype was obtained from a woman aged 45-60 years with acute or convalescent COVID-19. Sequenced: peripheral blood. The CDR3 sequence is CASSLGSAGLVTNEKLFF. The CDR3 DNA reads as TGTGCCAGCAGTTTAGGTTCGGCAGGGTTGGTCACTAATGAAAAACTGTTTTTT.